The TCR beta chain under discussion was sequenced for a study of CD8+ T cells in alopecia areata. Study overall: Treated patients swallowed 5 to 10 mg of oral tofacitinib twice daily. Scoring of severity for treated patients was based on percentage of affected scalp area.

This clone was observed a few times. Treatment indicated: oral pan-JAK inhibitor, 5-10 mg twice daily. Lesional scalp punch biopsies and peripheral blood were collected from alopecia areata patients. Sequencing used cDNA as its template, made by extracting RNA and reverse transcribing it. Assay used: immunoSEQ multiplex PCR; TCRdb lists only in-frame clones, some missing. The sample yields roughly 200,000 clones, roughly two fifths seen once. The starting material was CD4+ T cells sorted from blood, obtained at approximately week 37, from a patient treated with tofacitinib. This TCR derives from a human donor with alopecia areata.

The CDR3 loop reads CSVSSTGEAKNIQYF. In nucleotides, the CDR3 is TGCAGCGTTTCTTCCACGGGAGAAGCCAAAAACATTCAGTACTTC. The chain employs TRBV29-1 and TRBJ2-4; maybe TRBD2 (6 bases). Looked up from germline, CDR1 is SQVTM and CDR2 is ANQGSEA. V shed 5 bases and J shed 0 bases, with 14 bases lying between them. This CDR3 region has 15 residues.